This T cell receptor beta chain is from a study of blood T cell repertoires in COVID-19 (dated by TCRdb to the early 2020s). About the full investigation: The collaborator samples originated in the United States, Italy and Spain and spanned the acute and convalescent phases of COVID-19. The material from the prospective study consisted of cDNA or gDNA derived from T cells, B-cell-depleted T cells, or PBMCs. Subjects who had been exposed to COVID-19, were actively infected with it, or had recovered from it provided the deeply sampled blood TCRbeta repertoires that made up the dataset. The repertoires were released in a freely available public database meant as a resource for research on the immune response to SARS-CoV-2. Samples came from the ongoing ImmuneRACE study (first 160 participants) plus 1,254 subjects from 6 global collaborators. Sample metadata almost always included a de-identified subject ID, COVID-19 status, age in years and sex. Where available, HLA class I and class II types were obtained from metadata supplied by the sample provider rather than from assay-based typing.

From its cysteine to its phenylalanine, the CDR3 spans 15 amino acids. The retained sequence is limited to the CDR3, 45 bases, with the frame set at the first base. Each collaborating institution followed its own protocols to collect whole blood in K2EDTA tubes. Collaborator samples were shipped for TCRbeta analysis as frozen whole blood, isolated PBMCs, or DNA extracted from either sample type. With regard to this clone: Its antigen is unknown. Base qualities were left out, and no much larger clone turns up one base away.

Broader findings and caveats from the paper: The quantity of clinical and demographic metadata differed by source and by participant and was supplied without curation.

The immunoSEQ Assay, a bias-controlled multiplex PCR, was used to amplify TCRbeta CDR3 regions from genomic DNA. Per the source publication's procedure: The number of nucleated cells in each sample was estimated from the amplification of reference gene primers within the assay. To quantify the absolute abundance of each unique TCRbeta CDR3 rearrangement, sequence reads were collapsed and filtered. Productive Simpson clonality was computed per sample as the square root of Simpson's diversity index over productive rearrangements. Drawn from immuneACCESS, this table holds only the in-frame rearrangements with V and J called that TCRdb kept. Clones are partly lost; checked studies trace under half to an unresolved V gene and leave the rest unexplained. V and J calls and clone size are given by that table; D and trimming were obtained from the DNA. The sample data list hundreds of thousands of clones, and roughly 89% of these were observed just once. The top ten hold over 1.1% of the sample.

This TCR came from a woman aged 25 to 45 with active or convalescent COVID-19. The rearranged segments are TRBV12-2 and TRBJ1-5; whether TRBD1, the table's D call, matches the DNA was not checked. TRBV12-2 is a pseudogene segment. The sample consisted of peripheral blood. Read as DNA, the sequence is TGTGCAAGTCGCTTAATGGACATAGAAAATCAGCCCCAGCATTTT. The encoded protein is CASRLMDIENQPQHF.